Below are 18 T cell receptor beta chains sequenced from a single sample in a study of shared clonotypes between healthy human individuals. Some clones are missing from TCRdb's copy, which holds only in-frame ones; the method was immunoSEQ multiplex PCR. The table includes around 2.1 million clones, roughly 91% detected once. Terminally differentiated effector memory CD45RA+ cells were excluded by CCR7 positive selection of CD45RO-negative cells. Sequenced material: naive CD8+ T cells from PBMCs. All receptors derive from a man aged 18 to 35 in good health. Some clones in this sample may be carry-over from other donors' samples.

This chain links TRBV2 with TRBJ1-1; weak D call: TRBD1 (5 bases). The CDR3 is made up of 13 amino acids. Germline V gene data show CDR1 as SNHLY and CDR2 as FYNNEI. The V gene lost 4 bases and the J gene lost 4 bases, with 10 bases spanning the gap. The CDR3 DNA sequence: TGTGCCAGCAGTGGGGGGAGGGGCACTGAAGCTTTCTTT. Amino acids: CASSGGRGTEAFF.

The genes are TRBV19 and TRBJ1-5; D is uncertain. The V gene's germline CDR1 is LNHDA and CDR2 SQIVND (reference sequence). Trimming removed 7 bases from V and 6 bases from J, with 10 bases in between. The CDR3 loop spans 12 amino acids. In nucleotides, the CDR3 is TGTGCCAGTACGTATGATGGTCAGCCCCAGCATTTT. Its translation is CASTYDGQPQHF. Combining the CDR3 with reference TRBV19 and TRBJ1-5 gives the whole variable domain DGGITQSPKYLFRKEGQNVTLSCEQNLNHDAMYWYRQDPGQGLRLIYYSQIVNDFQKGDIAEGYSVSREKKESFPLTVTSAQKNPTAFYLCASTYDGQPQHFGDGTRLSIL.

The chain joins TRBV19 to TRBJ2-6; the D is unclear. The CDR3 covers 14 residues. V dropped 8 bases and J dropped 0 bases, with 8 bases sitting between them. Germline CDR1 reads LNHDA; CDR2 reads SQIVND (reference sequence). Written as DNA, the CDR3 is TGTGCCAGTGCGTCTACCTCTGGGGCCAACGTCCTGACTTTC. It specifies CASASTSGANVLTF.

The V gene is TRBV7-9, the J gene TRBJ2-5; D is ambiguous. Germline CDR1 reads SEHNR; CDR2 reads FQNEAQ (reference sequence). This CDR3 region has 12 residues. V lost 4 bases and J lost 7, with 10 bases in between. The CDR3 protein is CASSSRTGTQYF. The CDR3 DNA is TGTGCCAGCAGCTCAAGAACGGGGACCCAGTACTTC. The full variable domain, its missing parts supplied by reference TRBV7-9 and TRBJ2-5, is DTGVSQNPRHKITKRGQNVTFRCDPISEHNRLYWYRQTLGQGPEFLTYFQNEAQLEKSRLLSDRFSAERPKGSFSTLEIQRTEQGDSAMYLCASSSRTGTQYFGPGTRLLVL.

The chain couples TRBV16 to TRBJ1-2, with unresolved D. Trimming took 0 bases from V and 6 from J, leaving 2 bases between them. This CDR3 region has 11 residues. Germline CDR1 KGHSY, CDR2 FQNENV. The CDR3 region is CASSQSHGYTF. CDR3 DNA: TGTGCCAGCAGCCAATCCCATGGCTACACCTTC. Full variable domain (remainder filled in from reference TRBV16 and TRBJ1-2): GEEVAQTPKHLVRGEGQKAKLYCAPIKGHSYVFWYQQVLKNEFKFLISFQNENVFDETGMPKERFSAKCLPNSPCSLEIQATKLEDSAVYFCASSQSHGYTFGSGTRLTVV.

This clone was found once. The V and J genes are TRBV18 and TRBJ2-3, with D hard to call. Trimming removed 1 base from V and 0 bases from J, with 14 bases in between. This CDR3 contains 17 residues. The germline CDR1 and CDR2 sequences are KGHSH and LQKENI. The CDR3 bases are TGTGCCAGCTCACCACTCGTCAGCGACCCTAGCACAGATACGCAGTATTTT. Translated, it gives CASSPLVSDPSTDTQYF.

The chain is built from TRBV7-9 and TRBJ1-1, with no clear D. Per the germline V gene, CDR1 is SEHNR and CDR2 is FQNEAQ (reference sequence). There are 11 residues in the CDR3. V lost 1 base, J lost 7 bases, and 4 bases lay in between. CDR3 DNA: TGTGCCAGCAGCTTAGTACTTGAAGCTTTCTTT. Protein product: CASSLVLEAFF.

V and J are TRBV19 and TRBJ1-1; D unclear. The V gene lost 1 base and the J gene lost 0 bases, with 12 bases spanning the gap. Germline loops: CDR1 LNHDA, CDR2 SQIVND (reference sequence). The CDR3 is 16 amino acids. CDR3 in amino acids: CASSIVWQPLNTEAFF. For the CDR3, the DNA is TGTGCCAGTAGTATAGTTTGGCAGCCCCTGAACACTGAAGCTTTCTTT.

V and J are TRBV28 and TRBJ1-1; 7 nucleotides line up with TRBD1. This CDR3 contains 15 residues. The ends lost 10 bases at V and 2 bases at J; junction bases unmatched: 13. Germline-derived CDR1 and CDR2 are MDHEN and SYDVKM. CDR3 nucleotides: TGTGCCACCTCAGGGGGTTGGGCTGGAAACACTGAAGCTTTCTTT. Residues: CATSGGWAGNTEAFF.

This chain joins TRBV4-3 and TRBJ1-4, with a weak D call TRBD1 (6 bases). Germline CDR1 and CDR2: LGHNA and YSLEER. V dropped 0 bases and J dropped 4 bases, with 12 bases sitting between them. The CDR3 spans 16 residues. CDR3 in amino acids: CASSQDSEGVNEKLFF. The CDR3 region has the DNA TGCGCCAGCAGCCAAGATTCTGAGGGGGTTAATGAAAAACTGTTTTTT.

The V gene is TRBV6-6, the J gene TRBJ1-5; the match to TRBD1 covers 7 bases. CDR3 length: 14 residues. The junction had 3 bases not matched to a gene; V was cut back by 0 bases and J by 7 bases. Per germline, CDR1 MNHNY and CDR2 SVGAGI (reference sequence). CDR3 sequence reads: CASSYSQGGQPQHF. The CDR3 bases are TGTGCCAGCAGTTACTCGCAGGGGGGGCAGCCCCAGCATTTT.

The rearrangement links TRBV6-6 to TRBJ2-1; 9 bases are a match to TRBD2. From germline, CDR1 is MNHNY and CDR2 SVGAGI (reference sequence). The V and J ends lost 1 base and 6 bases, in that order; junction bases with no gene match: 4. The length of the CDR3 is 15 residues. In nucleotides, the CDR3 is TGTGCCAGCAGTTACTTGTCTAGCGGGGTCAATGAGCAGTTCTTC. Protein: CASSYLSSGVNEQFF.

The rearrangement links TRBV7-9 to TRBJ2-3; TRBD1 matches 8 bases. The J segment lost 3 bases and the V segment lost 4 bases, leaving 3 bases of the junction unmatched. The CDR3 spans 14 residues. Looked up from germline, CDR1 is SEHNR and CDR2 is FQNEAQ (reference sequence). The chain's CDR3 is CASSSRDRTDTQYF. In DNA form, the CDR3 reads TGTGCCAGCAGCTCGCGGGACAGGACAGATACGCAGTATTTT.

The chain carries TRBV7-6 and TRBJ2-7; the D call may be TRBD1 or TRBD2 (5 bases each). The V end lost 5 bases, the J end lost 6 bases, and 17 bases lay between the germline ends. The CDR3 covers 14 residues. CDR1 is SGHVS, CDR2 FNYEAQ, per germline. The CDR3 protein is CASSHPGTIGEQYF. DNA of the CDR3: TGTGCCAGCAGCCACCCCGGGACCATAGGCGAGCAGTACTTC.

The V gene is TRBV7-9, the J gene TRBJ2-5; D is unclear. V dropped 0 bases and J dropped 7 bases, with 6 bases sitting between them. The germline CDR1 and CDR2 sequences are SEHNR and FQNEAQ (reference sequence). CDR3 length: 12 amino acids. The CDR3 DNA reads as TGTGCCAGCAGCTTAGCTCGGAGGACCCAGTACTTC. Its translation: CASSLARRTQYF.

The chain combines TRBV28 with TRBJ2-7; D unresolved. Trimming removed 4 bases from V and 5 bases from J, with 21 bases in between. The CDR3 runs 16 residues. Germline V gives CDR1 MDHEN, CDR2 SYDVKM. Here the CDR3 reads CASSSFKYLTVNEQYF. The DNA for the CDR3 is TGTGCCAGCAGTTCCTTCAAATACCTGACCGTAAACGAGCAGTACTTC.

This clone has just one count. The J gene is TRBJ2-6, the V gene TRBV15; TRBD2 is a possible D gene (6 bases). V lost 3 bases and J 3 bases, leaving 15 bases between the germline ends. This CDR3 has 17 residues. Germline V gives CDR1 LNHNV, CDR2 YYDKDF (reference sequence). This chain's CDR3 is CATSSERGFGGANVLTF. As DNA, the CDR3 is TGTGCCACCAGCAGCGAACGGGGGTTTGGTGGGGCCAACGTCCTGACTTTC.

This chain connects TRBV9 to TRBJ2-6; the D gene could be TRBD1 or TRBD2 (5 bases each). The germline V and J ends were trimmed by 2 bases and 0 bases, with 15 bases remaining between them. The CDR3 sequence is 18 residues long. Germline V gene sequence: CDR1 SGDLS, CDR2 YYNGEE. CDR3: CASSVARDASSGANVLTF. DNA of the CDR3: TGTGCCAGCAGCGTTGCCCGGGACGCAAGCTCTGGGGCCAACGTCCTGACTTTC.